Presented here are 28 T cell receptor beta chains from one specimen sequenced in a study of OX40 agonist ivuxolimab in advanced cancers. Only in-frame clones appear in the TCRdb table, and some are missing; sequencing was by immunoSEQ multiplex PCR. The data contain 60,000 to 65,000 clones, approximately 84% of them singletons. Here the sequenced sample was CD4+ or CD8+ T cells sorted from blood, taken in a trial of the OX40 agonist ivuxolimab. Source of these receptors: an adult with an advanced solid tumor such as melanoma, head and neck, liver or kidney cancer.

This clone was seen just once. The rearrangement joins TRBV5-1 to TRBJ2-3; TRBD2 agrees at 10 bases. Germline V gene sequence: CDR1 SGHRS, CDR2 YFSETQ. V lost 0 bases to trimming and J lost 2 bases; unmatched junction nucleotides: 3. The CDR3 totals 16 residues. For the CDR3, the DNA is TGCGCCAGCAGCTTGGCTCTAGCGGGAGCCACAGATACGCAGTATTTT. Translation gives CASSLALAGATDTQYF.

The gene calls are TRBV10-1 and TRBJ1-5, with D perhaps matching TRBD1 (5 bases). Germline assignment: CDR1 WNHNN and CDR2 SYGVQD (reference sequence). This CDR3 spans 15 amino acids. V gave up 3 bases and J gave up 9 bases, with 18 bases separating them. CDR3 DNA: TGCGCCAGCAGTGACCTCGGGACCGCATCGGGGCCCCAGCATTTT. It is translated as CASSDLGTASGPQHF.

This chain joins TRBV7-2 and TRBJ1-2; 8 bases line up with TRBD1. V was clipped by 5 bases and J by 3 bases; unmatched bases: 5. CDR1 and CDR2 from the germline V gene are SGHTA and FQGNSA. CDR3 size: 14 residues. The CDR3 DNA follows: TGTGCCAGCAGCCCCAGGGGGCTTGACTATGGCTACACCTTC. It specifies CASSPRGLDYGYTF. The full variable domain, with the rest looked up from reference TRBV7-2 and TRBJ1-2, is GAGVSQSPSNKVTEKGKDVELRCDPISGHTALYWYRQSLGQGLEFLIYFQGNSAPDKSGLPSDRFSAERTGGSVSTLTIQRTQQEDSAVYLCASSPRGLDYGYTFGSGTRLTVV.

The V and J genes are TRBV6-6 and TRBJ1-1; 8 bases are a match to TRBD1. This CDR3 is built from 14 residues. The V and J ends lost 8 bases and 1 base, in that order; junction bases with no gene match: 6. Germline CDR1 reads MNHNY; CDR2 reads SVGAGI (reference sequence). DNA of the CDR3: TGTGCCAGCGGACAGGGAGCAGGGAACACTGAAGCTTTCTTT. Its protein is CASGQGAGNTEAFF.

The genes are TRBV14 and TRBJ1-3; tentatively, D is TRBD1 (5 bases). CDR3 size: 14 residues. Trimming pared 4 bases from V and 2 bases from J, leaving 9 bases between. The germline V gene has CDR1 SGHDN and CDR2 FVKESK. DNA of the CDR3: TGTGCCAGCAGCCCGGGGACCCCTGGAAACACCATATATTTT. Translated, it gives CASSPGTPGNTIYF. The entire variable domain, with the rest obtained from reference TRBV14 and TRBJ1-3, is as follows: EAGVTQFPSHSVIEKGQTVTLRCDPISGHDNLYWYRRVMGKEIKFLLHFVKESKQDESGMPNNRFLAERTGGTYSTLKVQPAELEDSGVYFCASSPGTPGNTIYFGEGSWLTVV.

V is TRBV2 and J is TRBJ1-2; D unresolved. CDR3 length: 12 amino acids. Germline CDR1 is SNHLY and CDR2 is FYNNEI. V dropped 0 bases and J dropped 7 bases, with 6 bases sitting between them. CDR3 loop: CASSEAVVGYTF. The DNA of the CDR3 is TGTGCCAGCAGTGAAGCGGTAGTTGGCTACACCTTC.

The table lists this clone with a count of one. The gene calls are TRBV18 and TRBJ1-1; no clear D. Trimming took off 5 bases at V and 11 bases at J, with 21 bases between the two ends. The CDR3 is 14 amino acids. CDR1 is KGHSH and CDR2 is LQKENI in the germline V gene. The CDR3 region has the DNA TGTGCCAGCTCAGAAAGAGCGCTCGAGACTTCGGCTTTCTTT. It specifies CASSERALETSAFF.

The chain has TRBV5-1 and TRBJ1-1, with D possibly TRBD1 on 6 matching bases. Germline CDR1 SGHRS, CDR2 YFSETQ. The CDR3 spans 17 residues. Trimming left V 4 bases short and J 0 bases short, with 19 bases between. The CDR3 DNA follows: TGCGCCAGCAGCCTCGGACAGACGGCAAAAGTGAACACTGAAGCTTTCTTT. This encodes CASSLGQTAKVNTEAFF.

The genes are TRBV11-2 and TRBJ1-4; a weak D match, TRBD1 (5 bases). Germline assignment: CDR1 SGHAT and CDR2 FQNNGV. The V and J ends lost 3 bases and 3 bases respectively, with 11 bases between them. The CDR3 is made up of 15 amino acids. CDR3 in DNA: TGTGCCAGCAGCTTTGCAGGGAACCCTAATGAAAAACTGTTTTTT. Its protein is CASSFAGNPNEKLFF.

The gene calls are TRBV4-3 and TRBJ1-3; tentative D call: TRBD1 (5 bases). Trimming removed 0 bases from V and 3 bases from J, with 15 bases in between. CDR3 length: 17 amino acids. Germline values: CDR1 LGHNA, CDR2 YSLEER. The CDR3: CASSQEPMDTRGNTIYF. CDR3 DNA sequence: TGCGCCAGCAGCCAAGAGCCTATGGACACCCGTGGAAACACCATATATTTT.

The CDR3 sequence: CASSPRAGASSYNSPLHF. The CDR3 region has the DNA TGCGCCAGCAGCCCCAGGGCGGGGGCAAGCTCCTATAATTCACCCCTCCACTTT. V and J are TRBV5-1 and TRBJ1-6; weak D call: TRBD1 (6 bases). V lost 4 bases to trimming and J lost 0 bases, with 17 bases between them. This CDR3 region has 18 residues. The germline V gene has CDR1 SGHRS and CDR2 YFSETQ.

The rearrangement joins TRBV6-6 to TRBJ1-4; 10 bases map to TRBD1. V gave up 4 bases and J gave up 6 bases; unmatched junction bases: 5. The CDR3 has 15 amino acids. Germline V CDR1 and CDR2: MNHNY, SVGAGI (reference sequence). CDR3 bases: TGTGCCAGCAGTTTTACCGGGACAGGGGATGAAAAACTGTTTTTT. Protein product: CASSFTGTGDEKLFF.

The chain uses TRBV6-5 and TRBJ1-5, with TRBD1 as a possible D gene (5 bases). V lost 8 bases and J lost 5, with 7 bases in between. Germline loops: CDR1 MNHEY, CDR2 SVGAGI. The CDR3 has 11 amino acids. CDR3 region: CASGRDQPQHF. The CDR3 DNA reads TGTGCCAGCGGCAGGGATCAGCCCCAGCATTTT.

The V call is TRBV27, the J call TRBJ2-1, with 10 bases aligning to TRBD2. Germline lookup yields CDR1 MNHEY and CDR2 SMNVEV (reference sequence). The junction had 20 bases not matched to a gene; V was cut back by 5 bases and J by 7 bases. The CDR3 contains 19 residues. CDR3 loop: CASSPRFLSKAGGRNEQFF. CDR3 coding DNA: TGTGCCAGCAGTCCCCGGTTCCTCTCCAAAGCGGGAGGGCGGAATGAGCAGTTCTTC.

V is TRBV5-6 and J is TRBJ1-6; D is unclear. Germline values: CDR1 SGHDT, CDR2 YYEEEE. This CDR3 region has 14 residues. V was trimmed by 0 bases and J by 2 bases, leaving 3 bases between them. In DNA form, the CDR3 reads TGTGCCAGCAGCTTGGCTGCCTATAATTCACCCCTCCACTTT. Amino acid sequence: CASSLAAYNSPLHF.

As to this clone: At one boundary the junction diverges from the germline segment, which might be a read error. This chain connects TRBV7-2 to TRBJ2-3, with TRBD2 matching 8 bases. Germline-derived CDR1 and CDR2 are SGHTA and FQGNSA. This CDR3 is 13 amino acids long. The CDR3 spells CASSLVVQREYIF. CDR3 DNA sequence: TGTGCCAGCAGCTTAGTAGTACAGCGGGAGTACATTTTT.

The chain is built from TRBV7-2 and TRBJ2-2; TRBD2 agrees at 11 bases. Per the germline V gene, CDR1 is SGHTA and CDR2 is FQGNSA. The CDR3 runs to 16 residues. V lost 5 bases to trimming and J lost 3 bases; unmatched junction nucleotides: 5. In DNA, the CDR3 is TGTGCCAGCAGCCGAACTAGCGGGAGAGACACCGGGGAGCTGTTTTTT. Its translation is CASSRTSGRDTGELFF.

The chain links TRBV6-5 to TRBJ2-3; 8 bases are a match to TRBD2. This CDR3 has 15 amino acids. Germline-derived CDR1 and CDR2 are MNHEY and SVGAGI. V trimming: 6 bases; J trimming: 2 bases; junction bases outside the gene matches: 7. The CDR3 nucleotides are TGTGCCAGCAGCGGGGGGGACGCCTACACAGATACGCAGTATTTT. Its translation is CASSGGDAYTDTQYF.

The genes are TRBV7-9 and TRBJ2-7; D not resolved. Germline V gives CDR1 SEHNR, CDR2 FQNEAQ (reference sequence). Trimming cost V 5 bases and J 3 bases, with 17 bases left between them. The CDR3 has 15 residues. The CDR3 DNA is TGTGCCAGCAGCCCCCTTGGTGGTTGGGTCTACGAGCAGTACTTC. This translates into CASSPLGGWVYEQYF.

V and J are TRBV16 and TRBJ2-7; no clear D gene. V lost 5 bases and J lost 3, with 14 bases in between. The CDR3 is 14 residues long. Germline assignment: CDR1 KGHSY and CDR2 FQNENV. The CDR3 sequence is CASSEGSFFYEQYF. DNA of the CDR3: TGTGCCAGCAGCGAAGGGTCTTTTTTCTACGAGCAGTACTTC.

A single count supports this clone. The gene calls are TRBV7-9 and TRBJ2-7, with D perhaps matching TRBD2 (6 bases). The CDR3 sequence is 15 residues long. The V gene's germline CDR1 is SEHNR and CDR2 FQNEAQ (reference sequence). Between the trimmed V and J ends, which lost 5 bases and 0 bases, there was a span of 14 bases. The CDR3 DNA reads TGTGCCAGCAGCCATAGCGGCTTACTCTCCTACGAGCAGTACTTC. This sequence encodes CASSHSGLLSYEQYF.

The rearrangement joins TRBV11-3 to TRBJ1-6, with TRBD1 as a possible D gene (5 bases). Trimming pared 6 bases from V and 4 bases from J, leaving 13 bases between. CDR3 size: 15 residues. Germline CDR1 and CDR2: SGHNT and YENEEA. DNA for the CDR3: TGTGCCAGCAGTTTCCAGACAGTATATAATTCACCCCTCCACTTT. Translation gives CASSFQTVYNSPLHF.

About this clone itself: A junction boundary mismatches the germline segment, possibly from a read error. The chain joins TRBV7-2 to TRBJ2-7, with 12 bases that match TRBD1. Germline V gene sequence: CDR1 SGHTA, CDR2 FQGNSA. This CDR3 comprises 15 residues. The CDR3 bases are TGCGCCAGCAGCCAACGGGGACAGGGGGCTGACGAGCAGTACTTC. Protein sequence: CASSQRGQGADEQYF. Combining the CDR3 with reference TRBV7-2 and TRBJ2-7 gives the whole variable domain GAGVSQSPSNKVTEKGKDVELRCDPISGHTALYWYRQSLGQGLEFLIYFQGNSAPDKSGLPSDRFSAERTGGSVSTLTIQRTQQEDSAVYLCASSQRGQGADEQYFGPGTRLTVT.

V gene TRBV28 combines with J gene TRBJ1-2; D gene uncertain. CDR1 and CDR2 from the germline V gene are MDHEN and SYDVKM. The CDR3 loop spans 18 amino acids. V gave up 5 bases and J gave up 0 bases, with 22 bases separating them. The CDR3, as DNA: TGTGCCAGCAGTAGCCAAAGGGAGCTTGACCGAGCTAACTATGGCTACACCTTC. Its translation is CASSSQRELDRANYGYTF.

This clone occurred once. The V call is TRBV5-1, the J call TRBJ2-7; D possibly corresponds to TRBD2 (7 bases). V lost 2 bases and J lost 2, with 8 bases in between. CDR1 is SGHRS, CDR2 YFSETQ, per germline. The CDR3 contains 13 residues. Here the CDR3 reads CASSFGGPYEQYF. The DNA for the CDR3 is TGCGCCAGCAGCTTCGGGGGGCCCTACGAGCAGTACTTC.

This chain connects TRBV7-3 to TRBJ1-6, with a tentative D call TRBD1 (5 bases). Germline lookup yields CDR1 SGHTA and CDR2 FQGTGA. V lost 2 bases and J 7 bases, leaving 6 bases between the germline ends. This CDR3 spans 13 amino acids. Here the CDR3 DNA reads TGTGCCAGCAGCTTAGACAGAAATTCACCCCTCCACTTT. Amino acid sequence: CASSLDRNSPLHF.

This clone has at least ten counts. The chain is built from TRBV6-5 and TRBJ1-3, with a weak D call TRBD1 (5 bases). V was pared by 6 bases and J by 3 bases, with 15 bases between. This CDR3 contains 15 residues. Germline lookup yields CDR1 MNHEY and CDR2 SVGAGI. Written as DNA, the CDR3 is TGTGCCAGCAGCCCGTGGGGGGTATTTGGAAACACCATATATTTT. Encoded protein: CASSPWGVFGNTIYF.

This chain connects TRBV27 to TRBJ2-7, with 7 bases that match TRBD2. J lost 4 bases, V lost 5 bases, and 14 bases had no gene match. The germline V gene has CDR1 MNHEY and CDR2 SMNVEV (reference sequence). The CDR3 consists of 16 residues. CDR3 protein: CASSGPGTPGGYEQYF. The CDR3 bases are TGTGCCAGCAGTGGGCCCGGGACCCCGGGAGGATACGAGCAGTACTTC.